Below, 18 T cell receptor beta chains from the same sample are listed, as sequenced in a study of blood T cell repertoires in COVID-19. This table comes from immunoSEQ multiplex PCR, and its TCRdb copy is limited to in-frame clones, with some not included. This table holds fewer than 300,000 clones, roughly 88% found once. The sample taken for sequencing was peripheral blood. These receptors all come from a man younger than 35 with active or convalescent COVID-19.

This chain joins TRBV10-2 and TRBJ2-1; the D is unclear. The CDR3 runs 12 residues. V gave up 5 bases and J gave up 2 bases, with 4 bases separating them. Germline-derived CDR1 and CDR2 are WSHSY and SAAADI. Written as DNA, the CDR3 is TGCGCCAGCAGTTTCACCTACAATGAGCAGTTCTTC. Translating gives CASSFTYNEQFF.

The chain combines TRBV16 with TRBJ1-1; D gene uncertain. Germline lookup yields CDR1 KGHSY and CDR2 FQNENV. Trimming took off 4 bases at V and 1 base at J, with 7 bases between the two ends. The CDR3 covers 13 residues. The CDR3 is CASSLGKNTEAFF. The CDR3 DNA sequence: TGTGCCAGCAGCCTGGGCAAGAACACTGAAGCTTTCTTT.

V usage is TRBV19 and J usage is TRBJ2-1, with D perhaps matching TRBD2 (6 bases). V lost 3 bases and J lost 3, with 9 bases in between. The CDR3 loop spans 14 amino acids. Germline CDR1 and CDR2: LNHDA and SQIVND (reference sequence). In nucleotides, the CDR3 is TGTGCCAGTAGTATGGGGGGAGACTACAATGAGCAGTTCTTC. Its translation: CASSMGGDYNEQFF.

This clone was seen once. The genes are TRBV6-4 and TRBJ1-6; 10 bases fit TRBD1. V gave up 7 bases and J gave up 10 bases; unmatched junction bases: 7. The CDR3 length is 14 residues. The germline gives CDR1 MRHNA, CDR2 SNTAGT. This CDR3 is CASIRQGAASPLHF. CDR3 DNA sequence: TGTGCCAGCATCCGACAGGGGGCCGCCTCACCCCTCCACTTT.

The rearrangement joins TRBV6-5 to TRBJ2-5; 11 positions match TRBD1. The V segment lost 6 bases and the J segment 2 bases; nucleotides outside the gene matches: 5. CDR3 length: 15 residues. Germline V lookup: CDR1 MNHEY, CDR2 SVGAGI. The CDR3 here is CASSGTGGNQETQYF. As DNA, the CDR3 is TGTGCCAGCAGCGGGACAGGGGGGAATCAAGAGACCCAGTACTTC.

This chain links TRBV7-6 with TRBJ2-5; D is perhaps TRBD1 (6 bases). Trimming shortened V by 5 bases and J by 3 bases, and 19 bases separated the two germline ends. Germline V gene data show CDR1 as SGHVS and CDR2 as FNYEAQ. The CDR3 has 16 amino acids. Written as DNA, the CDR3 is TGTGCCAGCAGCCAACTCAACTACAGGGTGGAAGAGACCCAGTACTTC. It yields the protein CASSQLNYRVEETQYF.

This sequence joins TRBV29-1 and TRBJ2-1, with TRBD2 identical over 8 bases. CDR1 is SQVTM and CDR2 is ANQGSEA in the germline V gene. V was pared by 1 base and J by 8 bases, with 7 bases of the junction left unmatched. The CDR3 has 14 residues. The CDR3 region is CSVEVRGGIYEQFF. In DNA form, the CDR3 reads TGCAGCGTTGAAGTCCGGGGGGGCATCTATGAGCAGTTCTTC.

The CDR3 reads CASRHGTGGHINYGYTF. The CDR3 DNA reads TGTGCCAGCAGACATGGGACGGGGGGACACATTAACTATGGCTACACCTTC. The chain uses TRBV11-2 and TRBJ1-2, with D tentatively TRBD1 (6 bases). The germline V gene encodes CDR1 SGHAT and CDR2 FQNNGV. The CDR3 runs 17 residues. Trimming took off 6 bases at V and 1 base at J, with 21 bases between the two ends.

The J gene is TRBJ1-1, the V gene TRBV7-2; the match to TRBD1 covers 7 bases. Looked up from germline, CDR1 is SGHTA and CDR2 is FQGNSA. With 5 bases clipped from V and 10 bases from J, the junction kept 4 bases outside the gene matches. The CDR3 covers 11 residues. CDR3 loop: CASSQGGAAFF. The CDR3 nucleotides read TGTGCCAGCAGCCAGGGGGGCGCAGCTTTCTTT.

The chain combines TRBV24-1 with TRBJ2-3, with D possibly TRBD1 on 5 matching bases. Germline CDR1 reads KGHDR; CDR2 reads SFDVKD. V was clipped by 4 bases and J by 6 bases, with 13 bases between them. The CDR3 is made up of 14 amino acids. In DNA form, the CDR3 reads TGTGCCACCAGTGACCGGACAACCATGGATACGCAGTATTTT. It is translated as CATSDRTTMDTQYF.

As concerns this clone: Other DNA sequences in this specimen translate into the identical CDR3. This rearrangement joins TRBV6-5 to TRBJ1-1; possibly TRBD1 for D (5 bases). With 6 bases removed from V and 11 bases from J, the gap between germline ends came to 16 bases. The germline gives CDR1 MNHEY, CDR2 SVGAGI. The CDR3 consists of 12 residues. CDR3 in DNA: TGTGCCAGCAGGCCTGGGGCGGGGGTGGCTTTCTTT. Translation gives CASRPGAGVAFF.

J is TRBJ1-3 and V is TRBV5-1; no reliable D call. Germline V gene data show CDR1 as SGHRS and CDR2 as YFSETQ. The CDR3 runs 15 residues. Trimming removed 0 bases at V and 2 bases at J, with 9 bases between. CDR3 amino acids: CASSLGQRPGNTIYF. The CDR3 DNA is TGCGCCAGCAGCTTGGGCCAGAGGCCTGGAAACACCATATATTTT. Using reference TRBV5-1 and TRBJ1-3 for the parts outside the CDR3, the full variable domain is KAGVTQTPRYLIKTRGQQVTLSCSPISGHRSVSWYQQTPGQGLQFLFEYFSETQRNKGNFPGRFSGRQFSNSRSEMNVSTLELGDSALYLCASSLGQRPGNTIYFGEGSWLTVV.

V gene TRBV11-2 combines with J gene TRBJ1-1; 7 bases agree with TRBD1. There are 17 residues in the CDR3. The J segment lost 1 base and the V segment lost 1 base, leaving 9 bases of the junction unmatched. CDR1 and CDR2 from the germline V gene are SGHAT and FQNNGV. CDR3 sequence: CASSLGRYRGRNTEAFF. As DNA, the CDR3 is TGTGCCAGCAGCTTAGGCAGATACAGGGGAAGGAACACTGAAGCTTTCTTT.

The chain links TRBV5-1 to TRBJ1-2, with 7 positions matching TRBD1. The V gene end was trimmed by 7 bases and the J gene end by 3 bases; junction bases not matched to a gene: 3. CDR1 is SGHRS and CDR2 is YFSETQ in the germline V gene. There are 12 residues in the CDR3. This chain's CDR3 is CASGQVDYGYTF. The CDR3 DNA is TGCGCCAGCGGACAGGTTGACTATGGCTACACCTTC.

The rearrangement joins TRBV9 to TRBJ2-5; TRBD1 agrees at 7 bases. The CDR3 runs to 14 residues. V lost 2 bases to trimming and J lost 4 bases; unmatched junction nucleotides: 5. Germline CDR1 reads SGDLS; CDR2 reads YYNGEE. CDR3 residues: CASSVQGETETQYF. The CDR3 nucleotides read TGTGCCAGCAGCGTGCAGGGGGAAACAGAGACCCAGTACTTC.

The chain joins TRBV19 to TRBJ1-5, with D hard to call. The CDR3 extends over 11 amino acids. V shed 7 bases and J shed 9 bases, with 10 bases lying between them. Germline CDR1 reads LNHDA; CDR2 reads SQIVND (reference sequence). CDR3 DNA: TGTGCCAGTACCTCCGCAGGGCCCCAGCATTTT. Encoded protein: CASTSAGPQHF.

The rearrangement joins TRBV6-2 or TRBV6-3 to TRBJ1-2, with D perhaps matching TRBD1 (6 bases). Germline V gene data show CDR1 as MNHEY and CDR2 as SVGEGT. The CDR3 runs to 14 residues. V was trimmed by 0 bases and J by 4 bases, leaving 9 bases between them. The CDR3 sequence: CASSYSTGTYGYTF. The CDR3 DNA is TGTGCCAGCAGTTACTCAACAGGGACCTATGGCTACACCTTC.

This chain uses TRBV7-9 with TRBJ2-3; D might be TRBD1 (5 bases). This CDR3 comprises 13 residues. Per germline, CDR1 SEHNR and CDR2 FQNEAQ (reference sequence). The V and J ends lost 8 bases and 6 bases respectively, with 15 bases between them. CDR3 amino acids: CASSWTRTDTQYF. CDR3 DNA: TGTGCCAGCTCGTGGACAAGAACGGATACGCAGTATTTT.